This T cell receptor beta chain appears in the sequencing data of a study of T-cell reconstitution after alpha-beta-depleted transplantation in children. This clonotype was detected ten times or more. Preparation of the TCRbeta library was carried out with unique molecular identifiers. Using its own MiXCR run on the PCR reads, TCRdb lists one record per CDR3 protein. The repertoire holds hundreds of thousands of distinct CDR3 sequences, with around a tenth as singletons. The CDR3 is 13 residues long. V was shortened by 9 bases and J by 3 bases, with 14 bases between the two germline ends. Per germline, CDR1 LNHNV and CDR2 YYDKDF (reference sequence).

This receptor was obtained from a boy younger than two with acute myeloid leukemia, due to receive a stem cell transplant. The sequencing used PBMCs, collected before TCRalphabeta/CD19-depleted stem cell transplant. The J gene is TRBJ2-5, the V gene TRBV15, with D perhaps matching TRBD1 (5 bases). This CDR3 reads CATRTGFKETQYF. The DNA of the CDR3 is TGTGCCACAAGAACAGGATTTAAAGAGACCCAGTACTTC.